This T cell receptor beta chain comes out of a study of blood T cell repertoires in COVID-19. Study-level information: The samples span acute and convalescent COVID-19 from the United States, Italy and Spain. T cells, B-cell-depleted T cells, or PBMCs supplied cDNA or gDNA.

Per the original data handling: Reference gene primer amplification in the assay estimated nucleated cell counts. Assay used: immunoSEQ multiplex PCR; TCRdb lists only in-frame clones, some missing. V and J calls and clone size are given by that table; D and trimming were obtained from the DNA. The sample consists of approximately 170,000 clones, 82% of them appearing once. CDR1 is LNHDA, CDR2 SQIVND, per germline (reference sequence). The V and J ends lost 5 bases and 5 bases, in that order; junction bases with no gene match: 6. The CDR3 length is 16 residues. This receptor was taken from a woman over 75 with active or convalescent COVID-19. The chain has TRBV19 and TRBJ2-5; TRBD2 matches 15 bases. Sequencing input: peripheral blood. The CDR3 region has the DNA TGTGCCAGTAGTCCCTGGACTAGCGGGAGGGCCGAGACCCAGTACTTC. Translation gives CASSPWTSGRAETQYF.